This T cell receptor beta chain was retrieved from a study of T cell changes during pregnancy in multiple sclerosis. Profiling relied on immunoSEQ multiplex PCR, and the TCRdb table lists in-frame clones only, not all of them. The table records 35,000 to 45,000 clones, roughly 90% of them present only once. Germline CDR1 LNHNV, CDR2 YYDKDF (reference sequence). With 3 bases removed from V and 4 bases from J, the gap between germline ends came to 10 bases. The CDR3 runs 14 residues. The V and J genes are TRBV15 and TRBJ1-3; D is unresolved. This specimen consisted of CD4+ T cells from peripheral blood mononuclear cells, obtained before pregnancy. The receptor was derived from a female donor with multiple sclerosis, enrolled in a pregnancy study. Here the CDR3 reads CATSSGTAGNTIYF. The CDR3 coding sequence is TGTGCCACCAGCAGTGGTACAGCCGGAAACACCATATATTTT.